This T cell receptor (beta chain) was identified in a study of cytomegalovirus exposure and HLA in healthy donors. As to this clone: Its target is not known.

60 Vbeta and 13 Jbeta primers were used in PCR. Sequencing was performed with immunoSEQ multiplex PCR; in TCRdb, only in-frame clones are kept and a portion is missing. The data contain around 170,000 clones, roughly 80% of them singletons. Germline CDR1 reads LNHDA; CDR2 reads SQIVND (reference sequence). Trimming took 9 bases from V and 5 from J; bases not matched to a gene: 15. This CDR3 region has 15 residues. Regarding the study as a whole: Cytomegalovirus association was listed for roughly 160 TCR beta chains. For most TCR sequences rarity was the rule, although some public TCRs occurred in many donors.

The TCR originated in a man in his forties or fifties in good health and CMV-seronegative. The chain employs TRBV19 and TRBJ2-7; 8 nucleotides agree with TRBD2. Sequenced sample: PBMCs. Written as DNA, the CDR3 is TGTGCCAGCTCGCGCAGGCGGGGGGTTGAGGACGAGCAGTACTTC. Its protein is CASSRRRGVEDEQYF.